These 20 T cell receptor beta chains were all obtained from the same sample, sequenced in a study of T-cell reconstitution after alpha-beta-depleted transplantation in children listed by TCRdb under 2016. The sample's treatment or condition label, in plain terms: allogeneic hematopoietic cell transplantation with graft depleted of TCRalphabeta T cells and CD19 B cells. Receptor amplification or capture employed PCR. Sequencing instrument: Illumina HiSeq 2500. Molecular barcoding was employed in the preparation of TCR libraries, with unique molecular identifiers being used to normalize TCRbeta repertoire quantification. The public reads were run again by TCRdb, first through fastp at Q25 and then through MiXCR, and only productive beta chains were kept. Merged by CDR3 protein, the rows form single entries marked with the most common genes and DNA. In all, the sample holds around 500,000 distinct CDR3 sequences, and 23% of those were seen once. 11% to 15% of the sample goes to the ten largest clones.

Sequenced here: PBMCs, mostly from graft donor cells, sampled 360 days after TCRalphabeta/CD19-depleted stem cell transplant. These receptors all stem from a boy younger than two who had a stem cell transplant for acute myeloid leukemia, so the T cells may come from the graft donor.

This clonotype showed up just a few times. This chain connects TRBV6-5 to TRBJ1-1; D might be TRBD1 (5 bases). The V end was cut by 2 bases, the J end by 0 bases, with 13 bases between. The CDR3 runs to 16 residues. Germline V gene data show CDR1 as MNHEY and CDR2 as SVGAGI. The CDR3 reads CASSYGWQGVNTEAFF. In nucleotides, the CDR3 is TGTGCCAGCAGTTACGGTTGGCAAGGGGTGAACACTGAAGCTTTCTTT.

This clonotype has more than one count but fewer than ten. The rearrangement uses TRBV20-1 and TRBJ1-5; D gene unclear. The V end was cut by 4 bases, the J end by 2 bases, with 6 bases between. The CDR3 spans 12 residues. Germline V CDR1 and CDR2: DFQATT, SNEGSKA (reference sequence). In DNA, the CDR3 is TGCAGTGCTACGGGTGGCAATCAGCCCCAGCATTTT. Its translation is CSATGGNQPQHF.

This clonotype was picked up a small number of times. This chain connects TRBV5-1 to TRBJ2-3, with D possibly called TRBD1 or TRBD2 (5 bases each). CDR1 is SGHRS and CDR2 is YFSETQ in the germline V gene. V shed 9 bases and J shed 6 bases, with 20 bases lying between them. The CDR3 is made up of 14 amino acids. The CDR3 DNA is TGCGCCACCAACCCCGGGGACCGACCCGATACGCAGTATTTT. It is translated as CATNPGDRPDTQYF. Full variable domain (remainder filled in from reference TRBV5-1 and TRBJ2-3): KAGVTQTPRYLIKTRGQQVTLSCSPISGHRSVSWYQQTPGQGLQFLFEYFSETQRNKGNFPGRFSGRQFSNSRSEMNVSTLELGDSALYLCATNPGDRPDTQYFGPGTRLTVL.

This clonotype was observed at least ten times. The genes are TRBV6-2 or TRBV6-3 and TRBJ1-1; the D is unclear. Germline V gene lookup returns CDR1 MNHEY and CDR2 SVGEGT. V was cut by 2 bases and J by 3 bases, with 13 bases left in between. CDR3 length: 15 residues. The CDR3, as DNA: TGTGCCAGCAGTTACCCCTCGCGGACTCACACTGAAGCTTTCTTT. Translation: CASSYPSRTHTEAFF.

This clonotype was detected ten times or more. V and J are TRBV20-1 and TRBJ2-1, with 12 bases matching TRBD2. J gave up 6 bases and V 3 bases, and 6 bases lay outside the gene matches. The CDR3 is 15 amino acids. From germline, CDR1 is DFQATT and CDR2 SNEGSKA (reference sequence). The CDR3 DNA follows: TGCAGTGCTAGTTCACTAGCGGGGGGAATCAATGAGCAGTTCTTC. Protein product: CSASSLAGGINEQFF.

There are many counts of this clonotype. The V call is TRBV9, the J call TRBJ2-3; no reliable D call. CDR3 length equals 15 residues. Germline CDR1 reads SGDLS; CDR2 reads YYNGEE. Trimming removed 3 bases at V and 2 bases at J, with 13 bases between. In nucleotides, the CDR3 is TGTGCCAGCAGCGAACGACTTCTATACACAGATACGCAGTATTTT. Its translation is CASSERLLYTDTQYF.

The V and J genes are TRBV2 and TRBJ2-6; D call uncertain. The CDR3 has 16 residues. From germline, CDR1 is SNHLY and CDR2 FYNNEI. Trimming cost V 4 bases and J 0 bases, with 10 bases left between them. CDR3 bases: TGTGCCAGCAGTGGGACGGTGAGCTCTGGGGCCAACGTCCTGACTTTC. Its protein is CASSGTVSSGANVLTF.

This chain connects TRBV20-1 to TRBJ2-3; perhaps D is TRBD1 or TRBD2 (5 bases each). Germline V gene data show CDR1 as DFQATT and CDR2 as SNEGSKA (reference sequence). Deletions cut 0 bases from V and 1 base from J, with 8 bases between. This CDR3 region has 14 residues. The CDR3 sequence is CSAREWGRTDTQYF. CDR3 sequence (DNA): TGCAGTGCTAGAGAGTGGGGACGCACAGATACGCAGTATTTT.

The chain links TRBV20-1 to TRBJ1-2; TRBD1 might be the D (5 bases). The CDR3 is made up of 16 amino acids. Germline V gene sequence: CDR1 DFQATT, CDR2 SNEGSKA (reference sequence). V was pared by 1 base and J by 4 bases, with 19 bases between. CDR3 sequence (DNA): TGCAGTGCTAGAGGATTGGGGACGGTAGCTCTCTATGGCTACACCTTC. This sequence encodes CSARGLGTVALYGYTF.

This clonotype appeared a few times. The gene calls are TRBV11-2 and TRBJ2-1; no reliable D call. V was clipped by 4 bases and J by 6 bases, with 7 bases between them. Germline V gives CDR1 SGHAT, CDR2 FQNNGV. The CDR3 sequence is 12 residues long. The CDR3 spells CASSSHPNEQFF. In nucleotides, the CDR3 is TGTGCCAGCAGCTCTCACCCCAATGAGCAGTTCTTC.

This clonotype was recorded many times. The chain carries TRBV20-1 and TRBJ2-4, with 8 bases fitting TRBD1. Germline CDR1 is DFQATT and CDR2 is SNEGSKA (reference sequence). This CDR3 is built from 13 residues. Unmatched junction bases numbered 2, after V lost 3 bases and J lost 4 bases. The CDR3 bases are TGCAGTGCTAGCCGACAGGGGAAAAACATTCAGTACTTC. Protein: CSASRQGKNIQYF.

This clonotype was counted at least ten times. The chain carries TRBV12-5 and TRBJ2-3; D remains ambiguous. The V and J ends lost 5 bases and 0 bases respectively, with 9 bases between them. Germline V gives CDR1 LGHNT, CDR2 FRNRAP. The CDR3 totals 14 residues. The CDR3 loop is CASGPGWSTDTQYF. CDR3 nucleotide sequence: TGTGCTAGTGGTCCCGGATGGAGCACAGATACGCAGTATTTT.

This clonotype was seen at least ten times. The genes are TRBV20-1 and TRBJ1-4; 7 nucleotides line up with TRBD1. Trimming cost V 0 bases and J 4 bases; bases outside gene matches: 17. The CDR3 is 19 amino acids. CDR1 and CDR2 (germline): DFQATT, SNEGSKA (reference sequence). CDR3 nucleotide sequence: TGCAGTGCTAGAGATCGGTGGACAGGACTACTCCGGGGTAATGAAAAACTGTTTTTT. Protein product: CSARDRWTGLLRGNEKLFF.

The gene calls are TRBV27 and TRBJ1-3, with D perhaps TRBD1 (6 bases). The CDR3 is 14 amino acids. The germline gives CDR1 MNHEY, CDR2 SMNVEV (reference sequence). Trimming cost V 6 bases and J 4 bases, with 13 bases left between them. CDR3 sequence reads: CASSNREAGNTIYF. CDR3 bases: TGTGCCAGCAGCAACAGGGAGGCCGGAAACACCATATATTTT.

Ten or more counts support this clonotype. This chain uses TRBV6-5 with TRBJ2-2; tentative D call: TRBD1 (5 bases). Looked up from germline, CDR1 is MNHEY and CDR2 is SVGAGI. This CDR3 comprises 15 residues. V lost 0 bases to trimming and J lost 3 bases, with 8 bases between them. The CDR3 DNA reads TGTGCCAGCAGTTACTCAGGGGAAGACACCGGGGAGCTGTTTTTT. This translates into CASSYSGEDTGELFF.

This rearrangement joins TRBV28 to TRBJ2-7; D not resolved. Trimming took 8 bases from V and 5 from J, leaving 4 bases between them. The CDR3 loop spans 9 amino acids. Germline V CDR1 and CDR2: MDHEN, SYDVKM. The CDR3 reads CASPNEQYV. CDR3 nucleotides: TGTGCCAGCCCCAACGAGCAGTACGTC.

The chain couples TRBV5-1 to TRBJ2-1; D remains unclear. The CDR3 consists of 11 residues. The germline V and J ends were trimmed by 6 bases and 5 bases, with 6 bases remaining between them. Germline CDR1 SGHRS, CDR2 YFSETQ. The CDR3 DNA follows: TGCGCCAGCATTCTTAACAATGAGCAGTTCTTC. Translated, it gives CASILNNEQFF.

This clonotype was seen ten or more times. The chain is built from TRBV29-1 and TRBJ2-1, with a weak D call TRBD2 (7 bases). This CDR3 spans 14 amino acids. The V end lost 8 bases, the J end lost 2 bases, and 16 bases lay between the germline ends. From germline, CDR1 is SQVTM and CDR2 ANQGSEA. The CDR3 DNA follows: TGCAGCATCAGCGCCGGGGGGCCCTACAATGAGCAGTTCTTC. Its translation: CSISAGGPYNEQFF.

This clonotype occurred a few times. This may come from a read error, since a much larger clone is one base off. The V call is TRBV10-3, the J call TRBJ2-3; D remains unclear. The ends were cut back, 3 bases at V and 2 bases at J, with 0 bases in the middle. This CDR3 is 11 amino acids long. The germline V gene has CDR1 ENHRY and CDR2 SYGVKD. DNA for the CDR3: TGTGCCATCAGTGACACAGATACGCAGTATTTT. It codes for CAISDTDTQYF.

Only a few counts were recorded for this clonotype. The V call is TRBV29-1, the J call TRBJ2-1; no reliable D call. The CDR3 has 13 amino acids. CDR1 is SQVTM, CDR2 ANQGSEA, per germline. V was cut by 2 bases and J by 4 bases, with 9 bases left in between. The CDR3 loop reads CSVERATYNEQFF. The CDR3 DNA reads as TGCAGCGTTGAAAGGGCGACGTACAATGAGCAGTTCTTC.